The source of this T cell receptor (beta chain) is a study of tumor and adjacent non-tumor tissue in lung cancer. Comment on this clonotype: No antigen is known for it. The junction differs from germline at one of its ends, possibly a read error.

Study observations and caveats: Tumor tissue had significantly higher TCR diversity than normal lung.

RNA was extracted from bulk tissue without any cell sorting. CDR1 and CDR2 from the germline V gene are DFQATT and SNEGSKA (reference sequence). This CDR3 has 15 amino acids. The library came from three nested PCR rounds adapted from ARM-PCR protocols. TCRdb ran MiXCR on the multiplex PCR reads and lists one entry per CDR3 protein. The sample lists 60,000 to 85,000 distinct CDR3 sequences; 73% were seen once. The sample was lung tumor tissue. The clonotype was recovered from a man in his sixties with non-small cell lung cancer. The chain links TRBV20-1 to TRBJ2-7, with a tentative D call TRBD2 (6 bases). In DNA, the CDR3 is TGCAGTGCGTCCTCCAGACTAGAGAATTACTACGATCAGTACTTC. Encoded protein: CSASSRLENYYDQYF.